These T cell receptor beta chains were read from a single sample in a study of early T cells in non-severe SARS-CoV-2 infection. TCRdb re-analysed the 5' RACE reads in MiXCR, keeping a single row per CDR3 protein. This table has 60,000 or so distinct CDR3 sequences, approximately 9% appearing once. Sequencing was done on a sample of whole blood. All receptors derive from an adult who was a healthcare worker with PCR-confirmed SARS-CoV-2 infection or an uninfected control (not recorded which). Each CDR3 is given with its conserved first and last residue. Each record gives: J gene, V gene, CDR3 protein.

>TRBJ1-2|TRBV6-6
CASSETEYGYTF
>TRBJ1-1|TRBV24-1
CATRGQGANTEAFF
>TRBJ2-7|TRBV7-6
CASSIYSDQRAYEQYF
>TRBJ1-6|TRBV18
CASSPPAGDDSPLHF
>TRBJ1-3|TRBV9
CASSKEGYSGNTIYF
>TRBJ2-6|TRBV7-2
CASSFGGGASGANVLTF
>TRBJ2-7|TRBV7-6
CASSPYRGEKYEQYF
>TRBJ2-7|TRBV2
CASSEMGLERNEQYF
>TRBJ1-1|TRBV24-1
CATSDLWGTEAFF
>TRBJ2-3|TRBV29-1
CSGVAGVDTQYF
>TRBJ2-6|TRBV29-1
CSVLTGIRSGANVLTF
>TRBJ1-1|TRBV18
CASSPREGTTEAFF
>TRBJ2-3|TRBV7-8
CASSLWGVGASTDTQYF
>TRBJ1-4|TRBV14
CASSGTGHEKLFF
>TRBJ2-3|TRBV3-1
CASSLTDTQYF
>TRBJ1-5|TRBV28
CASSFLLLSGRDNQPQHF
>TRBJ2-7|TRBV7-9
CASSWGGLAGISYEQYF
>TRBJ1-1|TRBV12-3/TRBV12-4
CASIWRDRGLTEAFF
>TRBJ2-5|TRBV6-6
CAIQKGQGAVETQYF
>TRBJ2-7|TRBV7-2
CASSLTGLPYEQYF
>TRBJ2-1|TRBV6-5
CASSSPGNEQFF
>TRBJ2-2|TRBV7-3
CASSLSPDSNTGELFF
>TRBJ2-7|TRBV4-1
CASSQPGDSVYEQYF
>TRBJ2-6|TRBV19
CASEFMSSGANVLTF
>TRBJ1-2|TRBV7-2
CASSPDRGYGYTF
>TRBJ2-5|TRBV12-3/TRBV12-4
CASSRGQIQETQYF
>TRBJ2-2|TRBV7-8
CASSLGGFSHTGELFF
>TRBJ1-1|TRBV5-6
CASSFGETNTEAFF
>TRBJ2-3|TRBV7-8
CASSSGTQTSTDTQYF
>TRBJ2-7|TRBV27
CASSLKFSYEQYF
>TRBJ2-3|TRBV20-1
CSAKAGHITDTQYF
>TRBJ2-1|TRBV7-2
CASSSTRTSRPYNEQFF
>TRBJ2-1|TRBV4-2
CASSPEAGVIHEQFF
>TRBJ2-7|TRBV28
CASSPPARANEQYF
>TRBJ2-7|TRBV5-4
CASSSWRSSGNEQYF
>TRBJ2-1|TRBV6-5
CASPKGDRRNNEQFF
>TRBJ2-5|TRBV6-2/TRBV6-3
CASSYSSPQETQYF